This T cell receptor beta chain is from a study of cytomegalovirus exposure and HLA in healthy donors. Background on the study: The use of the same platform for the 100 to 150 validation repertoires and the approximately 690 first-cohort repertoires was reported by a later analysis.

Method: immunoSEQ multiplex PCR; TCRdb's copy keeps in-frame clones and lacks some. The sample yields about 130,000 clones, around 90% seen once. Findings of the study overall: Three CMV-associated chains proved CMV antigen-specific in vitro. Both high specificity and high sensitivity reportedly marked the classifier's diagnosis of cytomegalovirus status. Generally TCR sequences proved uncommon, though certain public TCRs appeared in numerous donors.

This clone was found a few times. Antigen unknown. This CDR3 comprises 15 residues. J gave up 0 bases and V 6 bases, and 4 bases lay outside the gene matches. Looked up from germline, CDR1 is LNHDA and CDR2 is SQIVND (reference sequence). This TCR was recovered from a woman aged 25 to 39 in good health and CMV-seropositive. The rearrangement joins TRBV19 to TRBJ2-2, with 7 bases that match TRBD2. Material for sequencing was PBMCs. CDR3 in amino acids: CASSLRGANTGELFF. CDR3 bases: TGTGCCAGTAGCCTCCGGGGGGCGAACACCGGGGAGCTGTTTTTT.